The 18 T cell receptor beta chains in this list originate from one sample, sequenced in a study of Graves' ophthalmopathy and Graves' hyperthyroidism. As the template, RNA transcripts were used to amplify TCR beta CDR3 regions. Second-round multiplex PCR came after first-round RT-PCR with HTBI primers. TCRdb used MiXCR to reprocess the multiplex PCR reads, holding one entry per CDR3 protein. The top ten clones hold around 40% of a sample with hundreds of thousands of distinct CDR3 sequences, roughly two fifths of them seen once. The sequencing input was peripheral blood. The receptor set was obtained from an adult man with Graves' ophthalmopathy.

The V gene is TRBV24-1, the J gene TRBJ1-5, with 11 bases aligning to TRBD1. V was pared by 3 bases and J by 6 bases, with 3 bases of the junction left unmatched. In germline, CDR1 is KGHDR, CDR2 SFDVKD. CDR3 length equals 15 residues. CDR3 nucleotides: TGTGCCACCAGTGATGCCGGGACAGGGGGTCAGCCCCAGCATTTT. It specifies CATSDAGTGGQPQHF.

The rearrangement uses TRBV7-9 and TRBJ2-5; possibly TRBD2 for D (5 bases). Trimming took off 4 bases at V and 4 bases at J, with 19 bases between the two ends. Germline V gene data show CDR1 as SEHNR and CDR2 as FQNEAQ (reference sequence). The CDR3 contains 16 residues. CDR3 DNA sequence: TGTGCCAGCAGCTCATTTAGCGAAGGACCCCGAGAGACCCAGTACTTC. Its protein is CASSSFSEGPRETQYF. The whole variable domain, filled in from reference TRBV7-9 and TRBJ2-5, reads DTGVSQNPRHKITKRGQNVTFRCDPISEHNRLYWYRQTLGQGPEFLTYFQNEAQLEKSRLLSDRFSAERPKGSFSTLEIQRTEQGDSAMYLCASSSFSEGPRETQYFGPGTRLLVL.

This clonotype was recorded a few times. This chain uses TRBV6-6 with TRBJ2-5; TRBD1 agrees at 10 bases. Germline lookup yields CDR1 MNHNY and CDR2 SVGAGI (reference sequence). V lost 6 bases and J lost 5; bases outside the gene matches: 6. This CDR3 has 14 residues. CDR3 amino acids: CASSDRGRRETQYF. The CDR3 nucleotides read TGTGCCAGCAGCGACAGGGGGCGGAGGGAGACCCAGTACTTC.

A note on this clonotype: This clone may be a read error of a much larger clone one base away. The chain combines TRBV19 with TRBJ1-1, with 7 bases that match TRBD1. Germline CDR1 reads LNHDA; CDR2 reads SQIVND (reference sequence). The CDR3 totals 12 residues. For the CDR3, the DNA is TGTGCCAGTCAGAGGGGACAGATTGAAGCTTCCTTT. It yields the protein CASQRGQIEASF.

The chain employs TRBV24-1 and TRBJ1-5; TRBD1 matches 7 bases. The V and J ends lost 11 bases and 0 bases, in that order; junction bases with no gene match: 3. Germline V gene sequence: CDR1 KGHDR, CDR2 SFDVKD. The CDR3 runs to 13 residues. The CDR3 sequence is CAIRDSSNQPQHF. The CDR3 region has the DNA TGTGCCATCCGGGACAGTAGCAATCAGCCCCAGCATTTT.

The rearrangement joins TRBV29-1 to TRBJ1-2; a possible D gene is TRBD1 (5 bases). Germline V lookup: CDR1 SQVTM, CDR2 ANQGSEA. CDR3 length: 15 amino acids. V was cut by 7 bases and J by 4 bases, with 22 bases left in between. The CDR3 sequence: CSGWRRRGAGYGYTF. CDR3 nucleotides: TGCAGCGGCTGGCGCAGAAGAGGGGCCGGCTATGGCTACACCTTC.

In this sample, this clonotype turned up many times. The chain joins TRBV2 to TRBJ1-5; perhaps TRBD1 as D (6 bases). Germline lookup yields CDR1 SNHLY and CDR2 FYNNEI. V was cut by 6 bases and J by 0 bases, with 6 bases left in between. CDR3 length equals 13 residues. The CDR3, as DNA: TGTGCCAGCAGGGACAGTAGCAATCAGCCCCAGCATTTT. This gives the protein CASRDSSNQPQHF.

The chain uses TRBV29-1 and TRBJ2-7, with 12 bases identical to TRBD1. Germline CDR1 SQVTM, CDR2 ANQGSEA. The CDR3 covers 15 residues. Trimming at V came to 8 bases and at J to 0 bases, leaving 8 bases not matched to a gene. The CDR3 coding sequence is TGCAGCTTGGTGGGACAGGGGGCGAGCTCCTACGAGCAGTACTTC. Translating it yields CSLVGQGASSYEQYF.

The chain employs TRBV12-3 or TRBV12-4 and TRBJ1-2; 8 nucleotides agree with TRBD1. Unmatched junction bases numbered 4, after V lost 5 bases and J lost 2 bases. The CDR3 loop spans 14 amino acids. CDR3 residues: CASSPTGENYGYTF. Written as DNA, the CDR3 is TGTGCCAGCAGTCCGACAGGGGAGAACTATGGCTACACCTTC.

The chain couples TRBV7-9 to TRBJ1-2; the D is unclear. The V gene's germline CDR1 is SEHNR and CDR2 FQNEAQ (reference sequence). The CDR3 contains 16 residues. Deletions cut 2 bases from V and 4 bases from J, with 17 bases between. CDR3 in amino acids: CASSLTTTAEFYGYTF. In DNA form, the CDR3 reads TGTGCCAGCAGCTTAACGACGACGGCAGAGTTCTATGGCTACACCTTC.

This clonotype has just a few counts. This chain joins TRBV10-3 and TRBJ1-4, with 9 bases fitting TRBD1. V was clipped by 10 bases and J by 7 bases; unmatched bases: 16. Germline V gene data show CDR1 as ENHRY and CDR2 as SYGVKD. This CDR3 is built from 16 residues. CDR3 in amino acids: CASSQDRGSFGEKLFF. The DNA for the CDR3 is TGTGCCAGCAGCCAGGACAGGGGTAGCTTTGGTGAAAAACTGTTTTTT.

The chain is built from TRBV19 and TRBJ1-5; D is possibly TRBD1 (5 bases). Germline V gene data show CDR1 as LNHDA and CDR2 as SQIVND (reference sequence). Trimming cost V 3 bases and J 1 base, with 10 bases left between them. The CDR3 loop spans 15 amino acids. In DNA form, the CDR3 reads TGTGCCAGTAGTATGGGCAGGGTGAGCAATCAGCCCCAGCATTTT. The encoded protein is CASSMGRVSNQPQHF. Variable domain in full (rest from reference TRBV19 and TRBJ1-5): DGGITQSPKYLFRKEGQNVTLSCEQNLNHDAMYWYRQDPGQGLRLIYYSQIVNDFQKGDIAEGYSVSREKKESFPLTVTSAQKNPTAFYLCASSMGRVSNQPQHFGDGTRLSIL.

For this clonotype: The CDR3 carries no conserved terminal phenylalanine or tryptophan, so it likely arises from a read error. The DNA is left out, because the CDR3 cannot be placed on it with certainty; the CDR3 is given as TCRdb lists it. This sequence joins TRBV24-1 and TRBJ2-5. The length of the CDR3 is 8 amino acids, counting both ends. Germline loops: CDR1 KGHDR, CDR2 SFDVKD. CDR3 protein: CASRPRYT.

The chain combines TRBV19 with TRBJ2-5; 7 positions match TRBD1. CDR3 length: 15 residues. CDR1 is LNHDA, CDR2 SQIVND, per germline (reference sequence). The V and J ends lost 5 bases and 1 base, in that order; junction bases with no gene match: 7. CDR3 DNA sequence: TGTGCCAGTAGTCCACGACAGGGAACCCAAGAGACCCAGTACTTC. It yields the protein CASSPRQGTQETQYF.

Many counts were recorded for this clonotype. V and J are TRBV10-3 and TRBJ1-1; unclear D gene. From germline, CDR1 is ENHRY and CDR2 SYGVKD. This CDR3 is built from 13 residues. Between the trimmed V and J ends, which lost 5 bases and 0 bases, there was a span of 7 bases. CDR3 sequence: CAISYRLNTEAFF. In DNA form, the CDR3 reads TGTGCCATCAGTTATCGGTTGAACACTGAAGCTTTCTTT.

V and J are TRBV10-3 and TRBJ1-2; D ambiguous. V was clipped by 6 bases and J by 0 bases, with 8 bases between them. Per the germline V gene, CDR1 is ENHRY and CDR2 is SYGVKD. CDR3 length: 13 amino acids. The CDR3 sequence: CAIRGATNYGYTF. The CDR3 DNA reads TGTGCCATCAGGGGAGCAACTAACTATGGCTACACCTTC.

This chain links TRBV3-1 with TRBJ1-4; a weak D match, TRBD1 (6 bases). The germline V and J ends were trimmed by 3 bases and 11 bases, with 10 bases remaining between them. This CDR3 comprises 12 residues. Germline V gives CDR1 LGHDT, CDR2 YNNKEL (reference sequence). CDR3: CASSHGQGKLFF. The CDR3, as DNA: TGTGCCAGCAGCCATGGTCAGGGGAAACTGTTTTTT. The full variable domain, completed using reference TRBV3-1 and TRBJ1-4, is DTAVSQTPKYLVTQMGNDKSIKCEQNLGHDTMYWYKQDSKKFLKIMFSYNNKELIINETVPNRFSPKSPDKAHLNLHINSLELGDSAVYFCASSHGQGKLFFGSGTQLSVL.

This clonotype appeared a few times. The chain combines TRBV7-2 with TRBJ2-7; D is uncertain. Trimming shortened V by 6 bases and J by 5 bases, and 17 bases separated the two germline ends. Per germline, CDR1 SGHTA and CDR2 FQGNSA. The CDR3 extends over 14 amino acids. The CDR3 coding sequence is TGTGCCAGCAGTTATTCAAGGGATCTAGACGAGCAGTACTTC. Translating it yields CASSYSRDLDEQYF.